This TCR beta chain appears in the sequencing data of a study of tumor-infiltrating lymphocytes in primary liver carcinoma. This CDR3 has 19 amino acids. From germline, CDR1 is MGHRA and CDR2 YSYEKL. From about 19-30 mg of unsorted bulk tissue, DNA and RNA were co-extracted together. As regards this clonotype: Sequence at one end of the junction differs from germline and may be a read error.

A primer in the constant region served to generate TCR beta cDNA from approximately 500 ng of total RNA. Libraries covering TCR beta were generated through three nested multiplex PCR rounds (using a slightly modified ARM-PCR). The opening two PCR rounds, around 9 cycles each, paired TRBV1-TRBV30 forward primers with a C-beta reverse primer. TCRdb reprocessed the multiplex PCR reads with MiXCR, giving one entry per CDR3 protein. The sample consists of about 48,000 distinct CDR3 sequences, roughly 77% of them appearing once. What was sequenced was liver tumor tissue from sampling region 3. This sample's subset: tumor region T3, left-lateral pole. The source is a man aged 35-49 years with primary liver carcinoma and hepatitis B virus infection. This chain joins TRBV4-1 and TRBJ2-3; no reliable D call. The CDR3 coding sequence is TGCGCCAGCAGCCAAGGAATTACGGGTCGGTCGAGGTCCACAAATACGCAGTATTTT. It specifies CASSQGITGRSRSTNTQYF.